The rows below give T cell receptor beta chains drawn from one sample of a study of molecular identifiers for immune sequencing clone quantification. TCRdb called the PCR reads again in MiXCR, with one record for every CDR3 protein. The table lists more than 550,000 distinct CDR3 sequences, roughly 27% of them singletons. Sequencing used naive CD8+ T cells from blood, with Jurkat cell RNA spiked in. These TCRs come from a human donor in good health. Some libraries in this study had Jurkat cell RNA spiked in. Both conserved end residues are part of each CDR3. The order of the fields is J gene, D gene, V gene, clone size, CDR3 protein, CDR3 DNA. The D gene is left open where the match is weak. Clone size appears in some rows only: once, few, many, or a class for an expanded clone.

j_gene: TRBJ2-7; d_gene: .; v_gene: TRBV12-3/TRBV12-4; abundance: many; CDR3aa: CASRGDRAYEQYF; CDR3nt: TGTGCCAGCAGAGGGGACCGTGCCTACGAGCAGTACTTC
j_gene: TRBJ1-1; d_gene: TRBD1; v_gene: TRBV19; abundance: few; CDR3aa: CASRNQGAGTEAFF; CDR3nt: TGTGCCAGTAGAAATCAGGGGGCTGGAACTGAAGCTTTCTTT
j_gene: TRBJ2-3; d_gene: TRBD2; v_gene: TRBV7-9; abundance: .; CDR3aa: CASSFSASGTPTDTQYF; CDR3nt: TGTGCCAGCAGCTTCTCGGCTAGCGGGACCCCCACAGATACGCAGTATTTT
j_gene: TRBJ1-5; d_gene: .; v_gene: TRBV6-5; abundance: many; CDR3aa: CASSPPGGQPQHF; CDR3nt: TGTGCCAGCAGCCCCCCAGGTGGTCAGCCCCAGCATTTT
j_gene: TRBJ2-3; d_gene: .; v_gene: TRBV7-6; abundance: many; CDR3aa: CASSPPRGRKSWDTQYF; CDR3nt: TGTGCCAGCAGCCCCCCCCGGGGCAGGAAATCCTGGGATACGCAGTATTTT
j_gene: TRBJ2-5; d_gene: TRBD2; v_gene: TRBV7-2; abundance: many; CDR3aa: CASSLEPAGWNQETQYF; CDR3nt: TGTGCCAGCAGCTTAGAACCAGCGGGGTGGAACCAAGAGACCCAGTACTTC
j_gene: TRBJ2-3; d_gene: TRBD2; v_gene: TRBV7-3; abundance: .; CDR3aa: CASSSPSGSTDTQYF; CDR3nt: TGTGCCAGCAGCTCCCCTAGCGGCAGCACAGATACGCAGTATTTT
j_gene: TRBJ2-7; d_gene: TRBD1; v_gene: TRBV5-1; abundance: .; CDR3aa: CASISTGGPYEQYF; CDR3nt: TGCGCCAGCATCTCAACAGGGGGACCCTACGAGCAGTACTTC
j_gene: TRBJ2-1; d_gene: TRBD2; v_gene: TRBV20-1; abundance: .; CDR3aa: CSASSSGSYNEQFF; CDR3nt: TGCAGTGCTAGTAGTAGCGGGAGCTACAATGAGCAGTTCTTC
j_gene: TRBJ2-3; d_gene: .; v_gene: TRBV7-9; abundance: many; CDR3aa: CASGLTESGDTQYF; CDR3nt: TGTGCCAGTGGATTAACAGAGTCCGGAGATACGCAGTATTTT
j_gene: TRBJ2-3; d_gene: .; v_gene: TRBV7-9; abundance: many; CDR3aa: CASSSALTDTQYF; CDR3nt: TGTGCCAGCAGCTCGGCCCTCACAGATACGCAGTATTTT
j_gene: TRBJ2-2; d_gene: TRBD2; v_gene: TRBV19; abundance: few; CDR3aa: CASSTSLAGGLNGELFF; CDR3nt: TGTGCCAGTAGTACCTCTCTAGCGGGGGGGCTAAACGGGGAGCTGTTTTTT
j_gene: TRBJ1-5; d_gene: .; v_gene: TRBV14; abundance: few; CDR3aa: CATRAREGNQPQHF; CDR3nt: TGTGCCACCCGGGCCCGGGAGGGTAATCAGCCCCAGCATTTT
j_gene: TRBJ2-1; d_gene: TRBD1; v_gene: TRBV30; abundance: .; CDR3aa: CAWVQGSSYNEQFF; CDR3nt: TGTGCCTGGGTACAGGGGAGCTCCTACAATGAGCAGTTCTTC
j_gene: TRBJ2-2; d_gene: TRBD1; v_gene: TRBV7-9; abundance: few; CDR3aa: CASSPPLGTGVNTGELFF; CDR3nt: TGTGCCAGCAGCCCCCCACTTGGGACAGGAGTTAACACCGGGGAGCTGTTTTTT
j_gene: TRBJ2-7; d_gene: .; v_gene: TRBV6-5; abundance: .; CDR3aa: CASSSLTSTHEQYF; CDR3nt: TGTGCCAGCAGTTCCCTAACTAGTACCCACGAGCAGTACTTC